The rows below give T cell receptor beta chains drawn from one sample of a study of blood T cells in healthy people across ages. TCRdb reanalysed the 5' RACE reads using MiXCR and keeps one entry per CDR3 protein. The table shows some 760,000 distinct CDR3 sequences, with around 25% occurring only once. These records were also assigned to another study, of T cells of mothers and their children.

The sample consisted of blood. These receptors were taken from a boy aged 10-17 years in good health. Both conserved end residues are part of each CDR3. Fields, in order: CDR3 protein, J gene, D gene, V gene, clone size. The D gene is left open where the match is weak. A clone size is listed for some rows: how often the clone was seen (once, few, many), or a class if it is expanded.

CDR3 protein: CASSSEQFF; J gene: TRBJ2-1; D gene: .; V gene: TRBV7-9; clone size: many
CDR3 protein: CSVAPGLEGNIQYF; J gene: TRBJ2-4; D gene: .; V gene: TRBV29-1; clone size: few
CDR3 protein: CASSPNAGISYYGYTF; J gene: TRBJ1-2; D gene: .; V gene: TRBV14; clone size: few
CDR3 protein: CASSLPGQNDEQYF; J gene: .; D gene: .; V gene: TRBV7-6; clone size: few
CDR3 protein: CASAQPNTEAFF; J gene: TRBJ1-1; D gene: .; V gene: TRBV10-2; clone size: few
CDR3 protein: CASSFQQDVYNEQFF; J gene: TRBJ2-1; D gene: .; V gene: TRBV6-5; clone size: few
CDR3 protein: CASSIGLGTPYGYTF; J gene: TRBJ1-2; D gene: .; V gene: TRBV19; clone size: few
CDR3 protein: CASSYSLGAAWDRETQYF; J gene: TRBJ2-5; D gene: .; V gene: TRBV6-5; clone size: .
CDR3 protein: CASSQRTTSETQYF; J gene: TRBJ2-5; D gene: .; V gene: TRBV3-1; clone size: .
CDR3 protein: CASSRDSYIQYF; J gene: TRBJ2-4; D gene: .; V gene: TRBV12-3/TRBV12-4; clone size: .
CDR3 protein: CAISEALATGELFF; J gene: TRBJ2-2; D gene: .; V gene: TRBV10-3; clone size: .